Shown below are 23 T cell receptor beta chains from a single sample sequenced in a study of blood T cell repertoires in COVID-19. The method was immunoSEQ multiplex PCR; TCRdb's version includes in-frame clones alone and lacks a portion of them. The sample holds 250,000 to 300,000 clones, less than 90% seen once. Sequenced material: peripheral blood. Receptor source: a man aged 55-75 years who had recovered from COVID-19.

The chain has TRBV5-1 and TRBJ2-3, with TRBD2 identical over 10 bases. The CDR3 loop spans 17 amino acids. V was clipped by 5 bases and J by 0 bases; unmatched bases: 9. In germline, CDR1 is SGHRS, CDR2 YFSETQ. In DNA form, the CDR3 reads TGCGCCAGCAGTATCATAGCGGGAGGACCGAGCACAGATACGCAGTATTTT. Protein: CASSIIAGGPSTDTQYF.

The rearrangement joins TRBV5-1 to TRBJ2-7; 7 nucleotides align to TRBD2. Trimming removed 7 bases from V and 4 bases from J; junction bases left unmatched: 14. This CDR3 region has 15 residues. Germline V gene data show CDR1 as SGHRS and CDR2 as YFSETQ. Here the CDR3 DNA reads TGCGCCAGCCAGCGGGGTGGAAGCGAAAAATACGAGCAGTACTTC. Residues: CASQRGGSEKYEQYF.

CDR3 bases: TGTGCCAGCAGTTCACAGGGGGCCCGACCAATGAACACTGAAGCTTTCTTT. This codes for CASSSQGARPMNTEAFF. This rearrangement joins TRBV28 to TRBJ1-1, with 9 bases lining up with TRBD1. This CDR3 has 17 residues. V shed 4 bases, J shed 0 bases, and the junction held 9 bases outside the gene matches. CDR1 and CDR2 (germline): MDHEN, SYDVKM.

The chain links TRBV6-4 to TRBJ2-3, with 9 bases identical to TRBD2. The CDR3 runs 15 residues. J was trimmed by 5 bases and V by 5 bases; bases with no gene match: 8. Germline CDR1 MRHNA, CDR2 SNTAGT. CDR3 protein: CASSQSGGRGDTQYF. The DNA for the CDR3 is TGTGCCAGCAGTCAGAGCGGGGGGCGAGGAGATACGCAGTATTTT.

The chain couples TRBV5-6 to TRBJ1-4, with TRBD1 matching over 9 bases. Trimming cost V 0 bases and J 5 bases; bases outside gene matches: 5. Germline-derived CDR1 and CDR2 are SGHDT and YYEEEE. This CDR3 has 16 amino acids. The CDR3 nucleotides read TGTGCCAGCAGCTTGGAAGGGACAGGGAGGAATGAAAAACTGTTTTTT. Translated: CASSLEGTGRNEKLFF.

The chain uses TRBV20-1 and TRBJ2-7, with 10 bases fitting TRBD2. The CDR3 sequence is 14 residues long. Unmatched junction bases numbered 5, after V lost 3 bases and J lost 3 bases. Germline V gives CDR1 DFQATT, CDR2 SNEGSKA (reference sequence). CDR3 nucleotide sequence: TGCAGTGCTAGTAGCCTAGCGGGGGACTACGAGCAGTACTTC. It specifies CSASSLAGDYEQYF.

V usage is TRBV27 and J usage is TRBJ2-3; TRBD2 matches at 7 bases. Germline-derived CDR1 and CDR2 are MNHEY and SMNVEV (reference sequence). The CDR3 extends over 19 amino acids. J gave up 7 bases and V 7 bases, and 26 bases lay outside the gene matches. The DNA for the CDR3 is TGTGCCAGCAACCCCGGACGTATATCCGAGGGCGGGAGAAGGTATACGCAGTATTTT. Translating gives CASNPGRISEGGRRYTQYF.

The chain links TRBV28 to TRBJ1-5, with 8 positions matching TRBD1. The CDR3 covers 17 residues. The V gene end was trimmed by 6 bases and the J gene end by 1 base; junction bases not matched to a gene: 11. Germline lookup yields CDR1 MDHEN and CDR2 SYDVKM. The CDR3 spells CASSPRGQGGSNQPQHF. As DNA, the CDR3 is TGTGCCAGCAGCCCAAGAGGACAGGGCGGGAGCAATCAGCCCCAGCATTTT.

A word on this clone: Other DNA variants within this sample encode the same CDR3. This rearrangement joins TRBV18 to TRBJ2-3; 9 bases are a match to TRBD1. Germline V CDR1 and CDR2: KGHSH, LQKENI. This CDR3 comprises 15 residues. J gave up 3 bases and V 3 bases, and 4 bases lay outside the gene matches. CDR3 amino acids: CASSPGTGRTDTQYF. The CDR3 DNA is TGTGCCAGCTCACCCGGGACAGGGAGGACAGATACGCAGTATTTT.

The chain couples TRBV2 to TRBJ2-3; D unclear. The CDR3 is made up of 11 amino acids. V lost 3 bases and J lost 5, with 3 bases in between. The germline V gene has CDR1 SNHLY and CDR2 FYNNEI. The CDR3 is CASSDRDTQYF. The CDR3 coding sequence is TGTGCCAGCAGTGACCGAGATACGCAGTATTTT.

The CDR3 loop is CASFRGRGAYNEQFF. For the CDR3, the DNA is TGTGCCAGCTTCCGAGGGAGGGGCGCCTACAATGAGCAGTTCTTC. The chain joins TRBV27 to TRBJ2-1, with TRBD2 identical over 7 bases. The ends lost 8 bases at V and 2 bases at J; junction bases unmatched: 9. The CDR3 spans 15 residues. In germline, CDR1 is MNHEY, CDR2 SMNVEV (reference sequence).

The gene calls are TRBV28 and TRBJ1-1; a possible D gene is TRBD1 (5 bases). Germline V gives CDR1 MDHEN, CDR2 SYDVKM. This CDR3 has 13 amino acids. Trimming stripped 11 bases from V and 0 bases from J, with 13 bases between. CDR3 protein: CALGDFMNTEAFF. CDR3 DNA: TGTGCCCTGGGGGACTTCATGAACACTGAAGCTTTCTTT.

The CDR3 region is CATSRDRIGGQVNEQFF. CDR3 in DNA: TGTGCCACCAGCAGAGATCGGATTGGGGGCCAGGTTAATGAGCAGTTCTTC. V usage is TRBV15 and J usage is TRBJ2-1; possibly TRBD1 for D (6 bases). Trimming took off 0 bases at V and 7 bases at J, with 19 bases between the two ends. The germline V gene encodes CDR1 LNHNV and CDR2 YYDKDF (reference sequence). CDR3 length: 17 amino acids.

This clone was picked up one time. The CDR3 loop reads CASSALAGARNEQFF. The CDR3 DNA reads TGTGCCAGCAGCGCCCTAGCGGGAGCTAGGAATGAGCAGTTCTTC. The J gene is TRBJ2-1, the V gene TRBV6-4, with 10 bases aligning to TRBD2. In germline, CDR1 is MRHNA, CDR2 SNTAGT. The CDR3 is 15 residues long. J lost 7 bases, V lost 6 bases, and 9 bases had no gene match.

The sample holds one count of this clone. The rearrangement links TRBV29-1 to TRBJ2-3; D may be TRBD1 (6 bases). CDR3 size: 13 residues. The V and J ends lost 7 bases and 0 bases respectively, with 11 bases between them. The germline V gene encodes CDR1 SQVTM and CDR2 ANQGSEA. The CDR3 loop reads CSGGQGSTDTQYF. The CDR3 DNA is TGCAGCGGGGGGCAGGGAAGCACAGATACGCAGTATTTT.

The chain combines TRBV11-2 with TRBJ2-7, with 11 bases matching TRBD2. This CDR3 has 16 amino acids. CDR1 and CDR2 (germline): SGHAT, FQNNGV. J gave up 3 bases and V 7 bases, and 11 bases lay outside the gene matches. The CDR3 spells CASTDPGLAGSYEQYF. For the CDR3, the DNA is TGTGCCAGCACCGACCCAGGACTAGCGGGCAGCTACGAGCAGTACTTC.

V gene TRBV9 combines with J gene TRBJ1-2, with D possibly being TRBD1 (5 bases). Germline CDR1 SGDLS, CDR2 YYNGEE. CDR3 size: 13 residues. Trimming cost V 2 bases and J 1 base, with 6 bases left between them. Written as DNA, the CDR3 is TGTGCCAGCAGCGTGCAGGGTAACTATGGCTACACCTTC. It yields the protein CASSVQGNYGYTF.

The J gene is TRBJ2-1, the V gene TRBV5-1; TRBD2 matches 13 bases. CDR1 is SGHRS, CDR2 YFSETQ, per germline. CDR3 length equals 16 residues. J gave up 6 bases and V 4 bases, and 7 bases lay outside the gene matches. CDR3 DNA sequence: TGCGCCAGCAGCACGATAGGACTAGCGGGGGTCAATGAGCAGTTCTTC. It yields the protein CASSTIGLAGVNEQFF.

Comment on this clone: The sample carries other DNA sequences with the same CDR3. The chain links TRBV15 to TRBJ2-2; D may be TRBD1 (5 bases). V gave up 1 base and J gave up 1 base, with 7 bases separating them. The germline V gene encodes CDR1 LNHNV and CDR2 YYDKDF (reference sequence). There are 15 residues in the CDR3. The DNA for the CDR3 is TGTGCCACCAGCAGAGGGCAGGGGAACACCGGGGAGCTGTTTTTT. Residues: CATSRGQGNTGELFF. The full variable domain, with the rest looked up from reference TRBV15 and TRBJ2-2, is DAMVIQNPRYQVTQFGKPVTLSCSQTLNHNVMYWYQQKSSQAPKLLFHYYDKDFNNEADTPDNFQSRRPNTSFCFLDIRSPGLGDTAMYLCATSRGQGNTGELFFGEGSRLTVL.

V is TRBV5-1 and J is TRBJ2-3, with D uncertain. CDR1 SGHRS and CDR2 YFSETQ come from the germline V gene. This CDR3 is 14 amino acids long. V was trimmed by 0 bases and J by 1 base, leaving 6 bases between them. The DNA of the CDR3 is TGCGCCAGCAGCTTGGAAGGAGGCACAGATACGCAGTATTTT. The encoded protein is CASSLEGGTDTQYF.

The chain combines TRBV5-6 with TRBJ1-1, with D uncertain. The CDR3 contains 16 residues. The germline V gene has CDR1 SGHDT and CDR2 YYEEEE. V was shortened by 4 bases and J by 4 bases, with 20 bases between the two germline ends. Written as DNA, the CDR3 is TGTGCCAGCAGCCCCTGGATTACAGCCCTCAGCACTGAAGCTTTCTTT. Protein: CASSPWITALSTEAFF.

This clone was seen only once. This sequence joins TRBV7-9 and TRBJ1-6, with D unresolved. The CDR3 has 15 residues. Deletions cut 5 bases from V and 7 bases from J, with 15 bases between. The germline V gene encodes CDR1 SEHNR and CDR2 FQNEAQ (reference sequence). CDR3 amino acids: CASSPSSPWNSPLHF. In DNA, the CDR3 is TGTGCCAGCAGCCCCAGTTCTCCCTGGAATTCACCCCTCCACTTT.

The V gene is TRBV28, the J gene TRBJ2-7, with 7 bases identical to TRBD1. CDR1 is MDHEN, CDR2 SYDVKM, per germline. The trim removed 2 bases at V and 4 bases at J, leaving 5 bases unmatched. The CDR3 covers 14 residues. The CDR3: CASSLAEQGYEQYF. In nucleotides, the CDR3 is TGTGCCAGCAGTTTAGCGGAACAGGGGTACGAGCAGTACTTC.